The 22 T cell receptor beta chains below all came from one sample that was sequenced in a study of blood T cell repertoires in COVID-19. Sequencing was performed with immunoSEQ multiplex PCR; in TCRdb, only in-frame clones are kept and a portion is missing. The sample has under 70,000 clones; roughly 78% are singletons. The sample comprised peripheral blood. The receptors were sampled from a human donor in a cohort sampled during active COVID-19.

This clone was seen a handful of times. The V gene is TRBV29-1, the J gene TRBJ1-1; unclear D gene. In germline, CDR1 is SQVTM, CDR2 ANQGSEA. The CDR3 has 11 amino acids. Trimming took 7 bases from V and 0 from J, leaving 6 bases between them. CDR3 nucleotides: TGCAGCGGTCACTTGAACACTGAAGCTTTCTTT. It specifies CSGHLNTEAFF.

This clone was counted between two and nine times. The chain recombines TRBV28 with TRBJ2-7, with 9 bases fitting TRBD1. V shed 5 bases, J shed 6 bases, and the junction held 8 bases outside the gene matches. This CDR3 spans 14 amino acids. Germline V gives CDR1 MDHEN, CDR2 SYDVKM. The CDR3 DNA sequence: TGTGCCAGCAGTCCGGGACAGGGTGTAGGCGAGCAGTACTTC. Encoded protein: CASSPGQGVGEQYF.

The V and J genes are TRBV7-2 and TRBJ2-4; TRBD1 matches at 8 bases. CDR1 is SGHTA, CDR2 FQGNSA, per germline. The CDR3 covers 14 residues. Trimming cost V 1 base and J 6 bases; bases outside gene matches: 2. The chain's CDR3 is CASSLEDRVNIQYF. The CDR3 DNA is TGTGCCAGCAGCTTAGAGGACAGGGTAAACATTCAGTACTTC.

This clone has a single count. This chain connects TRBV2 to TRBJ2-7, with a tentative D call TRBD2 (5 bases). Per the germline V gene, CDR1 is SNHLY and CDR2 is FYNNEI. This CDR3 is 11 amino acids long. Trimming left V 4 bases short and J 6 bases short, with 7 bases between. DNA of the CDR3: TGTGCCAGCAGTGCCGAGGGCGAGCAGTACTTC. It encodes CASSAEGEQYF.

The V call is TRBV27, the J call TRBJ2-7; TRBD2 aligns across 9 bases. CDR1 is MNHEY, CDR2 SMNVEV, per germline (reference sequence). The J segment lost 3 bases and the V segment lost 6 bases, leaving 9 bases of the junction unmatched. The CDR3 totals 15 residues. CDR3 coding DNA: TGTGCCAGCAGCCGCTTGCTAGCGGGGAACTACGAGCAGTACTTC. Encoded protein: CASSRLLAGNYEQYF.

This chain links TRBV28 with TRBJ2-7, with 10 positions matching TRBD2. The CDR3 contains 13 residues. In germline, CDR1 is MDHEN, CDR2 SYDVKM. The J segment lost 10 bases and the V segment lost 5 bases, leaving 8 bases of the junction unmatched. The CDR3, as DNA: TGTGCCAGCAGTACGGCTAGCGGGAGAAGTCAGTACTTC. Translation gives CASSTASGRSQYF. The variable domain in full, with the rest retrieved from reference TRBV28 and TRBJ2-7, is DVKVTQSSRYLVKRTGEKVFLECVQDMDHENMFWYRQDPGLGLRLIYFSYDVKMKEKGDIPEGYSVSREKKERFSLILESASTNQTSMYLCASSTASGRSQYFGPGTRLTVT.

V usage is TRBV3-1 (or the pseudogene TRBV3-2) and J usage is TRBJ2-5, with D hard to call. V shed 3 bases and J shed 2 bases, with 7 bases lying between them. CDR1 is LGHDT, CDR2 YNNKEL, per germline (reference sequence). This CDR3 has 13 amino acids. CDR3 coding DNA: TGTGCCAGCAGCCAGGTAGAACAAGAGACCCAGTACTTC. This sequence encodes CASSQVEQETQYF.

The genes are TRBV6-2 or TRBV6-3 and TRBJ2-3; tentative D call: TRBD2 (6 bases). Germline V gives CDR1 MNHEY, CDR2 SVGEGT. V dropped 6 bases and J dropped 2 bases, with 15 bases sitting between them. The CDR3 covers 15 residues. CDR3 residues: CASSPGSGYTDTQYF. The CDR3 DNA reads TGTGCCAGCAGCCCGGGAAGCGGGTACACAGATACGCAGTATTTT.

The rearrangement uses TRBV24-1 and TRBJ1-2; TRBD1 is a possible D gene (5 bases). The CDR3 totals 13 residues. The V end was cut by 2 bases, the J end by 2 bases, with 5 bases between. Germline V CDR1 and CDR2: KGHDR, SFDVKD. As DNA, the CDR3 is TGTGCCACCAGTGATTCAGGGAACTATGGCTACACCTTC. Translating it yields CATSDSGNYGYTF.

This clone was seen a single time. The chain couples TRBV7-9 to TRBJ1-4; D is uncertain. This CDR3 has 13 residues. Germline lookup yields CDR1 SEHNR and CDR2 FQNEAQ (reference sequence). The ends were cut back, 1 base at V and 8 bases at J, with 8 bases in the middle. The CDR3 DNA follows: TGTGCCAGCAGCTTAGGGGCTGGGGAAAAACTGTTTTTT. This translates into CASSLGAGEKLFF.

The gene calls are TRBV4-2 and TRBJ2-1; D perhaps matches TRBD1 (6 bases). V was shortened by 0 bases and J by 0 bases, with 15 bases between the two germline ends. Germline assignment: CDR1 LGHNA and CDR2 YNFKEQ. This CDR3 comprises 18 residues. The CDR3, as DNA: TGTGCCAGCAGCCAAGAACCGGCCAACAGGGCCTCCTACAATGAGCAGTTCTTC. It codes for CASSQEPANRASYNEQFF.

V gene TRBV28 combines with J gene TRBJ1-5, with 7 bases that match TRBD1. The CDR3 consists of 17 residues. V shed 5 bases and J 4 bases; nucleotides not matched to a gene: 14. Per the germline V gene, CDR1 is MDHEN and CDR2 is SYDVKM. CDR3 sequence reads: CASSPKRPAGGNQPQHF. CDR3 DNA sequence: TGTGCCAGCAGTCCCAAGAGACCGGCAGGGGGAAATCAGCCCCAGCATTTT.

This clone was seen a few times. The chain couples TRBV2 to TRBJ1-2, with D possibly being TRBD1 (5 bases). Germline lookup yields CDR1 SNHLY and CDR2 FYNNEI. Trimming cost V 2 bases and J 6 bases, with 13 bases left between them. The CDR3 totals 14 residues. The CDR3 DNA reads as TGTGCCAGCAGTGAATCAAGAAGGGGCCATGGCTACACCTTC. It encodes CASSESRRGHGYTF. Supplemented by reference TRBV2 and TRBJ1-2, the full variable domain reads EPEVTQTPSHQVTQMGQEVILRCVPISNHLYFYWYRQILGQKVEFLVSFYNNEISEKSEIFDDQFSVERPDGSNFTLKIRSTKLEDSAMYFCASSESRRGHGYTFGSGTRLTVV.

This clone showed up just a few times. The V and J genes are TRBV14 and TRBJ2-1; D perhaps matches TRBD2 (5 bases). Germline V gene data show CDR1 as SGHDN and CDR2 as FVKESK. This CDR3 spans 11 amino acids. V lost 5 bases to trimming and J lost 9 bases, with 8 bases between them. This CDR3 is CASSFRGEQFF. The CDR3 coding sequence is TGTGCCAGCAGCTTCCGGGGTGAGCAGTTCTTC. The entire variable domain, with the rest obtained from reference TRBV14 and TRBJ2-1, is as follows: EAGVTQFPSHSVIEKGQTVTLRCDPISGHDNLYWYRRVMGKEIKFLLHFVKESKQDESGMPNNRFLAERTGGTYSTLKVQPAELEDSGVYFCASSFRGEQFFGPGTRLTVL.

V usage is TRBV28 and J usage is TRBJ1-1; the D is unclear. Trimming cost V 5 bases and J 4 bases, with 8 bases left between them. Germline V gene data show CDR1 as MDHEN and CDR2 as SYDVKM. The CDR3 has 12 residues. The CDR3 nucleotides read TGTGCCAGCAGTCAACATCCCACTGAAGCTTTCTTT. Translated: CASSQHPTEAFF.

V is TRBV4-1 and J is TRBJ1-1, with 9 bases lining up with TRBD1. CDR1 and CDR2 (germline): MGHRA, YSYEKL. The J segment lost 5 bases and the V segment lost 4 bases, leaving 8 bases of the junction unmatched. CDR3 length: 15 amino acids. As DNA, the CDR3 is TGCGCCAGCAGCCCCCTGGGACAGGGAGTGACTGAAGCTTTCTTT. Translation: CASSPLGQGVTEAFF.

The rearrangement uses TRBV6-2 or TRBV6-3 and TRBJ2-6; D not resolved. This CDR3 spans 15 amino acids. The germline V and J ends were trimmed by 3 bases and 1 base, with 7 bases remaining between them. Germline V CDR1 and CDR2: MNHEY, SVGEGT. This chain's CDR3 is CASSYDSSGANVLTF. The DNA of the CDR3 is TGTGCCAGCAGTTATGATAGTTCTGGGGCCAACGTCCTGACTTTC.

The J gene is TRBJ2-2, the V gene TRBV7-9; 9 nucleotides align to TRBD1. V gave up 5 bases and J gave up 0 bases; unmatched junction bases: 13. This CDR3 has 19 residues. In germline, CDR1 is SEHNR, CDR2 FQNEAQ (reference sequence). DNA of the CDR3: TGTGCCAGCAGCCTAACAAGAACAGGGGGCCCACCGAACACCGGGGAGCTGTTTTTT. Translated: CASSLTRTGGPPNTGELFF.

The CDR3 here is CASSFNGGGGNEQFF. The CDR3 coding sequence is TGTGCCAGCAGCTTTAATGGGGGAGGAGGTAATGAGCAGTTCTTC. The J gene is TRBJ2-1, the V gene TRBV7-3; tentative D call: TRBD2 (6 bases). The CDR3 loop spans 15 amino acids. CDR1 is SGHTA, CDR2 FQGTGA, per germline. Trimming cost V 3 bases and J 7 bases, with 16 bases left between them.

CDR3 nucleotides: TGTGCCAGCAGCCCGGGACAGCAGAAGGAGCAGTACTTC. Translation gives CASSPGQQKEQYF. The chain is built from TRBV5-8 and TRBJ2-7; 7 nucleotides line up with TRBD1. After removal of 4 bases from V and 7 bases from J, the junction contained 8 bases not matched to a gene. The CDR3 has 13 amino acids. Germline lookup yields CDR1 SGHTS and CDR2 YDEGEE.

CDR3 DNA sequence: TGCGCCAGCAGTGAGCCCCGACTAGCGGGAGGGCGTAATGAGCAGTTCTTC. This codes for CASSEPRLAGGRNEQFF. The rearrangement links TRBV10-2 to TRBJ2-1; 14 nucleotides agree with TRBD2. The CDR3 is 17 residues long. Germline V gene data show CDR1 as WSHSY and CDR2 as SAAADI. V was clipped by 2 bases and J by 7 bases; unmatched bases: 7.

This clone showed up just once. The V and J genes are TRBV5-1 and TRBJ1-1; 9 positions agree with TRBD1. Germline CDR1 SGHRS, CDR2 YFSETQ. V lost 4 bases and J lost 4; bases outside the gene matches: 8. This CDR3 is built from 15 residues. The CDR3 region has the DNA TGCGCCAGCAGCGTGACAGGGGGATCGTTCACTGAAGCTTTCTTT. Protein: CASSVTGGSFTEAFF. Variable domain in full (rest from reference TRBV5-1 and TRBJ1-1): KAGVTQTPRYLIKTRGQQVTLSCSPISGHRSVSWYQQTPGQGLQFLFEYFSETQRNKGNFPGRFSGRQFSNSRSEMNVSTLELGDSALYLCASSVTGGSFTEAFFGQGTRLTVV.